The 28 T cell receptor beta chains below were found in one sample sequenced in a study of blood T cells in healthy people across ages. Together with a sample-barcoded 5' primer, a J-beta primer mix was included in a second PCR lasting about 6 to 11 cycles. TCRdb recomputed calls from the 5' RACE reads with MiXCR, one row per CDR3 protein. The sample lists 850,000 to 1,100,000 distinct CDR3 sequences; 35% to 40% were seen once. The sample consisted of blood. Every receptor here comes from a young man in good health.

The chain recombines TRBV7-3 with TRBJ2-3; 10 nucleotides agree with TRBD1. Germline CDR1 is SGHTA and CDR2 is FQGTGA. There are 17 residues in the CDR3. J lost 5 bases, V lost 5 bases, and 13 bases had no gene match. CDR3 in DNA: TGTGCCAGCAGCAAATCTTTGTTGACAGGGGGCGTAGATACGCAGTATTTT. Translated, it gives CASSKSLLTGGVDTQYF. The whole variable domain, remainder taken from reference TRBV7-3 and TRBJ2-3, is GAGVSQTPSNKVTEKGKYVELRCDPISGHTALYWYRQSLGQGPEFLIYFQGTGAADDSGLPNDRFFAVRPEGSVSTLKIQRTERGDSAVYLCASSKSLLTGGVDTQYFGPGTRLTVL.

In this sample, this clonotype turned up a few times. The chain has TRBV24-1 and TRBJ2-1, with 8 nucleotides matching TRBD1. J was trimmed by 4 bases and V by 2 bases; bases with no gene match: 6. The V gene's germline CDR1 is KGHDR and CDR2 SFDVKD. The CDR3 sequence is 16 residues long. This CDR3 reads CATSDSDREVYNEQFF. As DNA, the CDR3 is TGTGCCACCAGTGATTCGGACAGGGAGGTGTACAATGAGCAGTTCTTC.

The chain recombines TRBV6-2 or TRBV6-3 with TRBJ2-1; 12 bases are shared with TRBD2. The J call may be incorrect, as the DNA end agrees better with TRBJ2-7. The V gene's germline CDR1 is MNHEY and CDR2 SVGEGT. The CDR3 length is 20 residues. The CDR3 reads CASSYPRTSGASSSYNEQYF. CDR3 nucleotide sequence: TGTGCCAGCAGTTACCCAAGGACTAGCGGGGCCAGTAGCTCCTACAATGAGCAGTACTTC.

The chain recombines TRBV11-2 with TRBJ2-7, with 8 bases fitting TRBD1. The CDR3 has 14 amino acids. CDR1 and CDR2 (germline): SGHAT, FQNNGV. V shed 3 bases and J 2 bases; nucleotides not matched to a gene: 3. This CDR3 is CASSFDRGAYEQYF. Written as DNA, the CDR3 is TGTGCCAGCAGCTTCGACAGGGGCGCCTACGAGCAGTACTTC.

This chain links TRBV7-2 with TRBJ2-1; D is ambiguous. V lost 1 base to trimming and J lost 6 bases, with 10 bases between them. This CDR3 contains 14 residues. Germline V CDR1 and CDR2: SGHTA, FQGNSA. The CDR3 spells CASSLEWGINEQFF. The CDR3, as DNA: TGTGCCAGCAGCTTAGAATGGGGTATCAATGAGCAGTTCTTC.

This clonotype was seen just once. The rearrangement uses TRBV24-1 and TRBJ2-2, with D maybe TRBD1 (5 bases). Trimming left V 10 bases short and J 0 bases short, with 11 bases between. This CDR3 comprises 14 residues. Germline V lookup: CDR1 KGHDR, CDR2 SFDVKD. The CDR3 DNA reads as TGTGCCACTTCACAGGCATCGAACACCGGGGAGCTGTTTTTT. It is translated as CATSQASNTGELFF.

The chain joins TRBV4-3 to TRBJ2-4; tentatively, D is TRBD1 (5 bases). Germline-derived CDR1 and CDR2 are LGHNA and YSLEER. This CDR3 contains 13 residues. V lost 3 bases to trimming and J lost 13 bases, with 16 bases between them. In DNA form, the CDR3 reads TGCGCCAGCAGCCAGGCCAGACAGTCTACGCAGTACTTC. It is translated as CASSQARQSTQYF.

The chain joins TRBV24-1 to TRBJ2-3, with 12 bases identical to TRBD2. V dropped 4 bases and J dropped 4; count of bases not matched to a gene: 2. Germline CDR1 is KGHDR and CDR2 is SFDVKD. CDR3 length: 15 residues. For the CDR3, the DNA is TGTGCCACCAGTGACCGACTAGCGGGGGCAGATACGCAGTATTTT. Protein: CATSDRLAGADTQYF.

The chain employs TRBV20-1 and TRBJ1-2, with D perhaps TRBD1 (6 bases). CDR3 length equals 13 residues. The V end was cut by 1 base, the J end by 4 bases, with 10 bases between. Per germline, CDR1 DFQATT and CDR2 SNEGSKA (reference sequence). This chain's CDR3 is CSARVTGAYGYTF. The CDR3 DNA follows: TGCAGTGCTAGAGTCACGGGGGCCTATGGCTACACCTTC.

In this sample, this clonotype turned up many times. A junction end diverges from the germline sequence, so it may reflect a read error. The chain employs TRBV7-7 and TRBJ2-7, with D unresolved. CDR1 is SSHAT, CDR2 FNYEAQ, per germline (reference sequence). The CDR3 is made up of 15 amino acids. CDR3 residues: CASSLEVGSTYEQYF. Here the CDR3 DNA reads TGTGCTAGCAGCTTAGAAGTGGGTTCTACCTACGAGCAGTACTTC.

This clonotype was counted only a few times. The J gene is TRBJ2-5, the V gene TRBV14; unclear D gene. The length of the CDR3 is 14 residues. The germline CDR1 and CDR2 sequences are SGHDN and FVKESK. V gave up 3 bases and J gave up 1 base, with 9 bases separating them. The DNA for the CDR3 is TGTGCCAGCAGCCAGACTCTAGTCCAAGAGACCCAGTACTTC. Translating it yields CASSQTLVQETQYF.

In this sample, this clonotype turned up a few times. This chain uses TRBV4-3 with TRBJ2-3; D is perhaps TRBD2 (5 bases). V lost 4 bases and J 2 bases, leaving 13 bases between the germline ends. CDR3 length equals 15 residues. Per germline, CDR1 LGHNA and CDR2 YSLEER. The CDR3 reads CASSRTGSSTDTQYF. The CDR3 DNA reads as TGCGCCAGCAGCCGTACGGGGAGTTCCACAGATACGCAGTATTTT.

V and J are TRBV28 and TRBJ1-4, with D hard to call. The germline CDR1 and CDR2 sequences are MDHEN and SYDVKM. Trimming removed 2 bases from V and 8 bases from J, with 6 bases in between. The CDR3 is made up of 12 amino acids. The CDR3 DNA reads as TGTGCCAGCAGTTTACTCCCGGAAAAACTGTTTTTT. It encodes CASSLLPEKLFF.

The genes are TRBV20-1 and TRBJ2-1; D uncertain. The CDR3 sequence is 13 residues long. Germline values: CDR1 DFQATT, CDR2 SNEGSKA (reference sequence). Trimming left V 6 bases short and J 6 bases short, with 15 bases between. CDR3 in amino acids: CSAHRSLGNEQFF. The CDR3 bases are TGCAGTGCCCACCGGTCTCTGGGCAATGAGCAGTTCTTC.

This clonotype showed up just a few times. This sequence joins TRBV20-1 and TRBJ2-7, with 9 bases fitting TRBD1. Germline trimming cut 4 bases from V and 3 bases from J; bases unmatched to any gene: 4. The CDR3 is 13 residues long. Looked up from germline, CDR1 is DFQATT and CDR2 is SNEGSKA (reference sequence). The CDR3 DNA sequence: TGCAGTGCTACCGGGACAGGGCTCTACGAGCAGTACTTC. Its translation is CSATGTGLYEQYF.

V is TRBV6-2 or TRBV6-3 and J is TRBJ1-2; 9 nucleotides match TRBD1. The V gene end was trimmed by 5 bases and the J gene end by 4 bases; junction bases not matched to a gene: 11. This CDR3 is 16 amino acids long. Germline loops: CDR1 MNHEY, CDR2 SVGEGT. CDR3 DNA: TGTGCCAGCAGTCTCACCGGGACAGGGCTACCCTATGGCTACACCTTC. Amino acid sequence: CASSLTGTGLPYGYTF.

The rearrangement links TRBV27 to TRBJ2-3; tentatively, D is TRBD2 (6 bases). Germline values: CDR1 MNHEY, CDR2 SMNVEV (reference sequence). The CDR3 totals 16 residues. With 4 bases removed from V and 4 bases from J, the gap between germline ends came to 18 bases. The CDR3 loop is CASSSQSEGFADTQYF. The CDR3 region has the DNA TGTGCCAGCAGTTCTCAGTCGGAGGGTTTTGCAGATACGCAGTATTTT.

A single count supports this clonotype. The chain combines TRBV20-1 with TRBJ1-5; 8 bases match TRBD1. Germline V gene data show CDR1 as DFQATT and CDR2 as SNEGSKA (reference sequence). This CDR3 is built from 14 residues. The V gene end was trimmed by 5 bases and the J gene end by 2 bases; junction bases not matched to a gene: 5. CDR3 sequence (DNA): TGCAGTGCTCCAGGGGGCGACGGCAATCAGCCCCAGCATTTT. This codes for CSAPGGDGNQPQHF.

The chain combines TRBV14 with TRBJ1-1, with TRBD1 as a possible D gene (5 bases). The CDR3 is made up of 15 amino acids. Germline CDR1 SGHDN, CDR2 FVKESK. Trimming removed 0 bases at V and 5 bases at J, with 13 bases between. Here the CDR3 reads CASSQDSGLGTEAFF. The CDR3 nucleotides are TGTGCCAGCAGCCAAGACTCGGGGCTGGGGACTGAAGCTTTCTTT.

V usage is TRBV12-3 or TRBV12-4 and J usage is TRBJ2-1; tentative D call: TRBD2 (6 bases). V lost 4 bases and J lost 3, with 22 bases in between. This CDR3 is 18 amino acids long. The DNA for the CDR3 is TGTGCCAGCAGTTCCCCCTCCCTTGGGGGGAAAGTCTACAATGAGCAGTTCTTC. It encodes CASSSPSLGGKVYNEQFF.

About this clonotype: At one end, the junction sequence differs from germline, possibly due to a read error. This chain joins TRBV12-3 or TRBV12-4 and TRBJ1-2; possibly TRBD1 for D (5 bases). This CDR3 is built from 15 residues. The CDR3 coding sequence is TGTGCCAGCGGTTTTCGGGGGTTCGGGCACTATGGCTACACCTTC. It codes for CASGFRGFGHYGYTF.

This clonotype was picked up a small number of times. The chain is built from TRBV6-5 and TRBJ1-5, with D maybe TRBD1 (6 bases). Germline CDR1 and CDR2: MNHEY and SVGAGI. The CDR3 is made up of 14 amino acids. Trimming left V 6 bases short and J 9 bases short, with 18 bases between. CDR3 amino acids: CASSPLTGRGPQHF. The DNA for the CDR3 is TGTGCCAGCAGCCCACTTACAGGGCGTGGGCCCCAGCATTTT.

In this sample, this clonotype turned up many times. The rearrangement uses TRBV20-1 and TRBJ2-3; 7 bases agree with TRBD2. The V gene end was trimmed by 1 base and the J gene end by 0 bases; junction bases not matched to a gene: 4. The length of the CDR3 is 15 residues. CDR1 and CDR2 (germline): DFQATT, SNEGSKA (reference sequence). CDR3 in amino acids: CSARVRRGSTDTQYF. DNA of the CDR3: TGCAGTGCTAGAGTTAGGCGGGGGAGCACAGATACGCAGTATTTT.

The genes are TRBV18 and TRBJ2-5; D is undetermined. V lost 1 base, J lost 11 bases, and 17 bases lay in between. The V gene's germline CDR1 is KGHSH and CDR2 LQKENI. The CDR3 totals 14 residues. DNA for the CDR3: TGTGCCAGCTCACCACTGTCGATGGGCAATGAGCAGTACTTC. Translation: CASSPLSMGNEQYF.

V usage is TRBV4-3 and J usage is TRBJ2-1, with 14 bases that match TRBD2. Germline loops: CDR1 LGHNA, CDR2 YSLEER. The CDR3 consists of 16 residues. The V gene end was trimmed by 1 base and the J gene end by 6 bases; junction bases not matched to a gene: 2. The CDR3 here is CASSQATSGGANEQFF. The CDR3 DNA is TGCGCCAGCAGCCAAGCGACTAGCGGGGGGGCCAATGAGCAGTTCTTC.

The chain is built from TRBV3-1 and TRBJ1-5; possibly TRBD1 for D (5 bases). CDR1 and CDR2 from the germline V gene are LGHDT and YNNKEL (reference sequence). Trimming shortened V by 4 bases and J by 3 bases, and 16 bases separated the two germline ends. This CDR3 comprises 16 residues. For the CDR3, the DNA is TGTGCCAGCAGCCCCAAAGGAGGGGCGATCAATCAGCCCCAGCATTTT. Its translation: CASSPKGGAINQPQHF.

The rearrangement joins TRBV27 to TRBJ1-2; 9 bases fit TRBD1. V was pared by 2 bases and J by 4 bases, with 11 bases of the junction left unmatched. CDR1 is MNHEY and CDR2 is SMNVEV in the germline V gene (reference sequence). The CDR3 spans 17 residues. The CDR3: CASSLLPPGQGIYGYTF. The CDR3 DNA reads TGTGCCAGCAGTTTACTCCCCCCGGGACAGGGTATCTATGGCTACACCTTC.

This clonotype has a handful of counts. This rearrangement joins TRBV6-2 or TRBV6-3 to TRBJ1-5; D might be TRBD1 (5 bases). The CDR3 consists of 13 residues. Trimming took 6 bases from V and 8 from J, leaving 14 bases between them. Germline loops: CDR1 MNHEY, CDR2 SVGEGT. CDR3 amino acids: CASRGGGEKPQHF. The CDR3 coding sequence is TGTGCCAGCAGGGGGGGAGGGGAGAAGCCCCAGCATTTT.